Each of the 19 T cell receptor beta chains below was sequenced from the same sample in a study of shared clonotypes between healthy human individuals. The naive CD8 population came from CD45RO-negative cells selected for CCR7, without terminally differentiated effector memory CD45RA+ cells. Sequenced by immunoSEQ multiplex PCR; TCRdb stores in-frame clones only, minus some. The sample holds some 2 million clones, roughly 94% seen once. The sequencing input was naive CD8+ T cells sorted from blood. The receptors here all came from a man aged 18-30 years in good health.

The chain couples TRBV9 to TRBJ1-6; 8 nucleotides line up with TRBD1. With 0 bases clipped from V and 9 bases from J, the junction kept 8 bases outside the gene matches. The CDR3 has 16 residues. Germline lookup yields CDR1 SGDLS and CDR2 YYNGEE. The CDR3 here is CASSVGAGGQGSPLHF. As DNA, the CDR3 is TGTGCCAGCAGCGTAGGAGCAGGGGGCCAGGGTTCACCCCTCCACTTT.

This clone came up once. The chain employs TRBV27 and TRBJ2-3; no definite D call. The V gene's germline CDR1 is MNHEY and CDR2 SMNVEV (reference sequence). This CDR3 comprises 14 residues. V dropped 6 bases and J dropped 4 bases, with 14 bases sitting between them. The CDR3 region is CASSPLIVADTQYF. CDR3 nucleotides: TGTGCCAGCAGCCCCCTCATAGTCGCAGATACGCAGTATTTT.

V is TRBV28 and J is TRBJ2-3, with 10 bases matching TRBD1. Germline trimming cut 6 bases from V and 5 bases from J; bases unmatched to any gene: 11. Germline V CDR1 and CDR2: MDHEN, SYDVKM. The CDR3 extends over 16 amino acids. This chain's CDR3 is CASSVRDRGPKDTQYF. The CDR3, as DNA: TGTGCCAGCAGCGTCCGGGACAGGGGCCCAAAAGATACGCAGTATTTT.

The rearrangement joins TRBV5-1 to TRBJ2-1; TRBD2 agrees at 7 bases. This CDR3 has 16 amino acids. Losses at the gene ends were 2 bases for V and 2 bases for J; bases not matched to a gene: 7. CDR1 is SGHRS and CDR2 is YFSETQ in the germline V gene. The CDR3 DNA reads TGCGCCAGCAGCTTACTAAGTCTAGCGGCCTACAATGAGCAGTTCTTC. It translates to CASSLLSLAAYNEQFF.

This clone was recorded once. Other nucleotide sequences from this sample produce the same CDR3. CDR3 nucleotide sequence: TGTGCCAGCAGTTACTTAGGAGATACGCAGTATTTT. Protein product: CASSYLGDTQYF. The chain combines TRBV6-5 with TRBJ2-3; D is ambiguous. V was pared by 1 base and J by 5 bases, with 4 bases between. In germline, CDR1 is MNHEY, CDR2 SVGAGI. The CDR3 spans 12 residues.

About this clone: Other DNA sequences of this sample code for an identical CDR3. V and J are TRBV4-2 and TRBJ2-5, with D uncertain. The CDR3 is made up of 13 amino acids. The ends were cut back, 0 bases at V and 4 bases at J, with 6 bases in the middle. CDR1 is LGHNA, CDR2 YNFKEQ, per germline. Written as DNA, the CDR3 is TGTGCCAGCAGCCAAGAAGTAGGAGAGACCCAGTACTTC. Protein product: CASSQEVGETQYF.

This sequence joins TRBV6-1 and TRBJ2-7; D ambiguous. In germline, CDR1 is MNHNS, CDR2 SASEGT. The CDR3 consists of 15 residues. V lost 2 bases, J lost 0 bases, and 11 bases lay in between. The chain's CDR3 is CASSERLVSSYEQYF. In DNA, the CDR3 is TGTGCCAGCAGTGAACGTTTAGTCTCCTCCTACGAGCAGTACTTC.

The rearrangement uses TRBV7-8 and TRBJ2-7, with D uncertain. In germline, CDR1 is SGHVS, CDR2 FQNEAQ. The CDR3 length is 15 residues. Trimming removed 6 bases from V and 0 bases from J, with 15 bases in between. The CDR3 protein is CASSLYRSSSYEQYF. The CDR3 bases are TGTGCCAGCAGTCTCTATAGGTCGAGCTCCTACGAGCAGTACTTC.

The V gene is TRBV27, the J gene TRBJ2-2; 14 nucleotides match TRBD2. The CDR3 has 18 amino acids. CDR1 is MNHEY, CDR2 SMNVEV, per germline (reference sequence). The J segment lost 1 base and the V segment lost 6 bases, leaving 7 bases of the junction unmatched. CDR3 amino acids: CASSSVGLAGGNTGELFF. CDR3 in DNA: TGTGCCAGCAGCTCCGTAGGACTAGCGGGAGGGAACACCGGGGAGCTGTTTTTT.

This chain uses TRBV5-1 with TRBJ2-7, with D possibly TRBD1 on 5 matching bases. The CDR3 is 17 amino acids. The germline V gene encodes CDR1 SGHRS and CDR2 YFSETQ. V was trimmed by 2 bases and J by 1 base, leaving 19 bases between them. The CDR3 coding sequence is TGCGCCAGCAGCTTCGGCCCCAGGGCCACTACATCCTACGAGCAGTACTTC. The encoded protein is CASSFGPRATTSYEQYF.

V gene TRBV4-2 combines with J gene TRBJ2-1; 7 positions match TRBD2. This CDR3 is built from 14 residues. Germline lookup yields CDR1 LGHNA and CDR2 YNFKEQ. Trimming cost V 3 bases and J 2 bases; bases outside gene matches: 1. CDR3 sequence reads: CASSQGGAYNEQFF. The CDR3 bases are TGTGCCAGCAGCCAGGGGGGGGCCTACAATGAGCAGTTCTTC.

CDR3 loop: CASSLGIQGSDTQYF. The CDR3 bases are TGTGCCAGCAGTTTGGGGATACAGGGATCGGATACGCAGTATTTT. The chain links TRBV28 to TRBJ2-3; D possibly corresponds to TRBD1 (6 bases). V was trimmed by 3 bases and J by 6 bases, leaving 16 bases between them. Germline values: CDR1 MDHEN, CDR2 SYDVKM. This CDR3 spans 15 amino acids.

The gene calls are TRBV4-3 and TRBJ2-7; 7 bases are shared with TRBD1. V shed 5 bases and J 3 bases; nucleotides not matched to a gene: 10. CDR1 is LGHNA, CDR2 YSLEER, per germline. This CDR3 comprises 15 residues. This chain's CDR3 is CASSGEGQTGYEQYF. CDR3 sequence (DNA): TGCGCCAGCAGCGGTGAGGGACAGACTGGCTACGAGCAGTACTTC.

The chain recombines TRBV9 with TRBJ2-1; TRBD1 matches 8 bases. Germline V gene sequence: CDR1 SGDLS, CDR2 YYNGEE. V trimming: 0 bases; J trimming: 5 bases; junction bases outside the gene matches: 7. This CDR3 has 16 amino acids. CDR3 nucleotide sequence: TGTGCCAGCAGCGTAGACCGTGGCAGGGGGCACAATGAGCAGTTCTTC. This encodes CASSVDRGRGHNEQFF. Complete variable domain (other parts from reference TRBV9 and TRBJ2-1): DSGVTQTPKHLITATGQRVTLRCSPRSGDLSVYWYQQSLDQGLQFLIQYYNGEERAKGNILERFSAQQFPDLHSELNLSSLELGDSALYFCASSVDRGRGHNEQFFGPGTRLTVL.

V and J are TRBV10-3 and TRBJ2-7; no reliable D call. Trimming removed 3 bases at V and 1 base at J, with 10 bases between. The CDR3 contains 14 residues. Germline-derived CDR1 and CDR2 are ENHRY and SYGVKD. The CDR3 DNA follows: TGTGCCATCAGTGACCCTGAGTCGTCCTACGAGCAGTACTTC. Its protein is CAISDPESSYEQYF.

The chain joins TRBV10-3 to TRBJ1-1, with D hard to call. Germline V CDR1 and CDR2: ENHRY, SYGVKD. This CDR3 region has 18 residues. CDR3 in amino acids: CASQGQENRYNPNTEAFF. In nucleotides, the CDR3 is TGTGCAAGCCAAGGGCAGGAGAATCGGTATAATCCGAACACTGAAGCTTTCTTT.

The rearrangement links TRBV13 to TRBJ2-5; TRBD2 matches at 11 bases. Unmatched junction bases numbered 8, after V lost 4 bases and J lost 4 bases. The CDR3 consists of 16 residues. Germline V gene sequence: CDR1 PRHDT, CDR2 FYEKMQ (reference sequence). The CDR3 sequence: CASSYKTSGVRETQYF. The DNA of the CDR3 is TGTGCCAGCAGCTACAAGACTAGCGGGGTTAGAGAGACCCAGTACTTC.

The CDR3: CASSLETWPYEQFF. The DNA for the CDR3 is TGTGCCAGCAGCTTGGAGACTTGGCCCTATGAGCAGTTCTTC. The chain links TRBV5-6 to TRBJ2-1; no clear D. Germline values: CDR1 SGHDT, CDR2 YYEEEE. V was cut by 0 bases and J by 8 bases, with 12 bases left in between. The CDR3 length is 14 residues.

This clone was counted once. In nucleotides, the CDR3 is TGTGCCAGCAGCTTTTTAACGGGACAGCCCGGCGAGGATGGCTACACCTTC. This sequence encodes CASSFLTGQPGEDGYTF. V and J are TRBV13 and TRBJ1-2; 7 bases line up with TRBD1. The junction had 16 bases not matched to a gene; V was cut back by 3 bases and J by 6 bases. Germline V gives CDR1 PRHDT, CDR2 FYEKMQ (reference sequence). The CDR3 is 17 residues long.